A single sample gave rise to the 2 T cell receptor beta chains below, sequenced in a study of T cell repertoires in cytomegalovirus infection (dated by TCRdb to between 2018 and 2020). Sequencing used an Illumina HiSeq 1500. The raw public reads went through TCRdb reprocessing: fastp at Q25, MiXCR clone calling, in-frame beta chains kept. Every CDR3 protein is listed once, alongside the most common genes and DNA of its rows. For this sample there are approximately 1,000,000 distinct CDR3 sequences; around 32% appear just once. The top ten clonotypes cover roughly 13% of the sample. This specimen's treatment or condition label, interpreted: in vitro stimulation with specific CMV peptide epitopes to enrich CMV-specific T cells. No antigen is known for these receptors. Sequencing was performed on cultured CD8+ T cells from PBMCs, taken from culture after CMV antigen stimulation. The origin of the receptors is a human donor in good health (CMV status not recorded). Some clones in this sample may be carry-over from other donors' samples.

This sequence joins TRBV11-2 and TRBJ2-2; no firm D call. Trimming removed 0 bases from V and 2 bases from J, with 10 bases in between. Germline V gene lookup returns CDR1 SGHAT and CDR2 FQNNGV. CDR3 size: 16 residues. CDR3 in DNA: TGTGCCAGCAGCTTAGATGTAGGGCCCAACACCGGGGAGCTGTTTTTT. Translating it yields CASSLDVGPNTGELFF.

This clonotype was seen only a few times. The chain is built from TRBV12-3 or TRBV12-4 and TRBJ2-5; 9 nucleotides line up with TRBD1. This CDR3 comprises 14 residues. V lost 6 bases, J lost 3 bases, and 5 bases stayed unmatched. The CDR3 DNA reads TGTGCCAGCAGGCCCACAGGGGGCGAAGAGACCCAGTACTTC. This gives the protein CASRPTGGEETQYF.